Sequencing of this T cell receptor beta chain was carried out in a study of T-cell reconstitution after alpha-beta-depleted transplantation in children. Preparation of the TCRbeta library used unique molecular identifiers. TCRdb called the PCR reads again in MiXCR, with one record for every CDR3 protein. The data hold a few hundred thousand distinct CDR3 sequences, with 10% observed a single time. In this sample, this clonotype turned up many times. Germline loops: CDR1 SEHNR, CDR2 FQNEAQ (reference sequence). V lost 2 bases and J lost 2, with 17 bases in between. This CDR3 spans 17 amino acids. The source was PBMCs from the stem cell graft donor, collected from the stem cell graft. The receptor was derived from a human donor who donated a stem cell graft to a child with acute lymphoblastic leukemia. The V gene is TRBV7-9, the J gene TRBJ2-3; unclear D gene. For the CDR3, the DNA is TGTGCCAGCAGCTTATCTTTTTCCCCAACTAACACAGATACGCAGTATTTT. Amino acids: CASSLSFSPTNTDTQYF.